This entry describes one TCR beta chain. The study drew its donors from healthy HIV-negative adults without recent acute infections or vaccinations. This sample was taken from a study of shared clonotypes between healthy human individuals. The table came from immunoSEQ multiplex PCR; TCRdb's copy has only in-frame clones and leaves some out. The data show around 500,000 clones, over 70% seen once. Germline assignment: CDR1 SEHNR and CDR2 FQNEAQ (reference sequence). The CDR3 totals 13 residues. Trimming at V came to 5 bases and at J to 8 bases, leaving 7 bases not matched to a gene. This sequence was found in a woman in her thirties or forties in good health. Some clones in this sample may be carry-over from other donors' samples. V is TRBV7-9 and J is TRBJ1-2, with 8 bases aligning to TRBD1. The sample was PBMCs. CDR3 residues: CASSVDRVSGYTF. Here the CDR3 DNA reads TGTGCCAGCAGCGTGGACAGGGTATCCGGCTACACCTTC.